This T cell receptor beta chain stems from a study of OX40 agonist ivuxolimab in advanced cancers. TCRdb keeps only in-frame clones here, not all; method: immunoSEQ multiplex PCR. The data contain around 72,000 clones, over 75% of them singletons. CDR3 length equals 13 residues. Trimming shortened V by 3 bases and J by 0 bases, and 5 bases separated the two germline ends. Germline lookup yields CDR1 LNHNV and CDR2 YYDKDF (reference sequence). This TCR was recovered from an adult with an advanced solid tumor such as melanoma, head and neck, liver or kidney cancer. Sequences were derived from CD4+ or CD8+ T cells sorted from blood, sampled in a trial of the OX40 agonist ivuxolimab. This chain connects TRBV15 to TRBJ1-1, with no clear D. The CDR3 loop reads CATSSGMNTEAFF. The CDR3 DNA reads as TGTGCCACCAGCAGCGGGATGAACACTGAAGCTTTCTTT.